The 10 T cell receptor beta chains presented below share a single source sample, sequenced in a study of OX40 agonist ivuxolimab in advanced cancers. TCRdb's copy holds only in-frame clones and misses some; the assay was immunoSEQ multiplex PCR. The sample carries 65,000 to 80,000 clones, about 84% recorded once. Specimen: CD4+ or CD8+ T cells sorted from blood, collected in a trial of the OX40 agonist ivuxolimab. The source of these receptors is an adult with an advanced solid tumor such as melanoma, head and neck, liver or kidney cancer.

This clone was counted a few times. This chain uses TRBV2 with TRBJ1-5, with D tentatively TRBD1 (5 bases). Germline V gene lookup returns CDR1 SNHLY and CDR2 FYNNEI. The CDR3 covers 14 residues. The ends were cut back, 2 bases at V and 6 bases at J, with 11 bases in the middle. CDR3 DNA sequence: TGTGCCAGCAGTGAAAATCAGGGATCTCAGCCCCAGCATTTT. It yields the protein CASSENQGSQPQHF.

The chain carries TRBV15 and TRBJ2-7; the match to TRBD1 covers 9 bases. The CDR3 contains 16 residues. Germline values: CDR1 LNHNV, CDR2 YYDKDF (reference sequence). J lost 3 bases, V lost 3 bases, and 9 bases had no gene match. The CDR3 sequence: CATSRRTGVIHYEQYF. The CDR3 nucleotides read TGTGCCACCAGCAGGAGGACAGGGGTAATCCACTACGAGCAGTACTTC.

J is TRBJ1-2 and V is TRBV18; D is perhaps TRBD1 (5 bases). This CDR3 is 14 amino acids long. Germline V gives CDR1 KGHSH, CDR2 LQKENI. The V and J ends lost 3 bases and 7 bases respectively, with 15 bases between them. The CDR3 is CASSPFQGPPGYTF. CDR3 nucleotide sequence: TGTGCCAGCTCACCTTTCCAGGGCCCCCCTGGCTACACCTTC.

The V and J genes are TRBV7-9 and TRBJ1-2; 8 bases line up with TRBD1. The V gene end was trimmed by 5 bases and the J gene end by 7 bases; junction bases not matched to a gene: 12. The CDR3 contains 15 residues. CDR1 SEHNR and CDR2 FQNEAQ come from the germline V gene (reference sequence). DNA for the CDR3: TGTGCCAGCAGCCCTCCTCCCGGGACAGGCGGTGGCTACACCTTC. Protein: CASSPPPGTGGGYTF.

The rearrangement joins TRBV5-1 to TRBJ2-1; 11 bases match TRBD1. Trimming at V came to 0 bases and at J to 5 bases, leaving 4 bases not matched to a gene. The CDR3 length is 16 residues. Germline V lookup: CDR1 SGHRS, CDR2 YFSETQ. The CDR3 is CASSLAGTGGHNEQFF. CDR3 sequence (DNA): TGCGCCAGCAGCTTGGCGGGGACAGGGGGACACAATGAGCAGTTCTTC.

V usage is TRBV7-2 and J usage is TRBJ1-6; weak D call: TRBD1 (6 bases). Germline loops: CDR1 SGHTA, CDR2 FQGNSA. Trimming removed 6 bases from V and 11 bases from J, with 20 bases in between. This CDR3 region has 15 residues. CDR3 nucleotides: TGTGCCAGCAGTCCGGCCGGGGGCCTTTTGCCACCCCTCCACTTT. It is translated as CASSPAGGLLPPLHF. The whole variable domain, filled in from reference TRBV7-2 and TRBJ1-6, reads GAGVSQSPSNKVTEKGKDVELRCDPISGHTALYWYRQSLGQGLEFLIYFQGNSAPDKSGLPSDRFSAERTGGSVSTLTIQRTQQEDSAVYLCASSPAGGLLPPLHFGNGTRLTVT.

The chain couples TRBV5-1 to TRBJ2-1; 9 nucleotides match TRBD2. Per the germline V gene, CDR1 is SGHRS and CDR2 is YFSETQ. This CDR3 spans 16 amino acids. Trimming at V came to 4 bases and at J to 3 bases, leaving 8 bases not matched to a gene. The CDR3 region is CASSVNSGGGYNEQFF. CDR3 coding DNA: TGCGCCAGCAGCGTGAATAGCGGGGGCGGCTACAATGAGCAGTTCTTC.

The rearrangement uses TRBV5-1 and TRBJ1-1; tentatively, D is TRBD1 (5 bases). Deletions cut 0 bases from V and 5 bases from J, with 5 bases between. This CDR3 spans 12 amino acids. CDR1 and CDR2 (germline): SGHRS, YFSETQ. The CDR3 here is CASSLEGTEAFF. Here the CDR3 DNA reads TGCGCCAGCAGCTTGGAGGGGACTGAAGCTTTCTTT. Drawing the rest from reference TRBV5-1 and TRBJ1-1, the complete variable domain is KAGVTQTPRYLIKTRGQQVTLSCSPISGHRSVSWYQQTPGQGLQFLFEYFSETQRNKGNFPGRFSGRQFSNSRSEMNVSTLELGDSALYLCASSLEGTEAFFGQGTRLTVV.

This clone was picked up one time. The V and J genes are TRBV10-1 and TRBJ2-7; TRBD2 matches 11 bases. Trimming cost V 6 bases and J 0 bases; bases outside gene matches: 4. The CDR3 length is 15 residues. Looked up from germline, CDR1 is WNHNN and CDR2 is SYGVQD (reference sequence). The CDR3 DNA is TGCGCCAGCAGCACCGGGACTAGCGGCTCCTACGAGCAGTACTTC. It translates to CASSTGTSGSYEQYF.

CDR3 nucleotides: TGTGCCAGCAGTTATCCAGGGGCCAAAAACATTCAGTACTTC. Its protein is CASSYPGAKNIQYF. This chain links TRBV6-5 with TRBJ2-4; tentative D call: TRBD1 (5 bases). Germline CDR1 reads MNHEY; CDR2 reads SVGAGI. V lost 3 bases and J lost 1, with 7 bases in between. The CDR3 is 14 residues long.